The table lists the clone carrying this T cell receptor (beta chain) with a few counts. Antigen specificity is unknown. This sample is part of a study of neurological immune-mediated disorders. Study-level findings and limits: One cluster of related CDR3 sequences contained, by phylogenetic grouping, the repertoires of 18 of 34 multiple sclerosis patients and formed a possible signature. The study found the most TCR clonal expansion in HTLV-1-associated myelopathy and the least in multiple sclerosis, below healthy controls.

TCRdb passed the 5' RACE reads through MiXCR, listing each CDR3 protein once. The sample holds 50,000 to 65,000 distinct CDR3 sequences; 4% to 6% are singletons and the top ten take 3.4%. The CDR3 is 15 amino acids. V dropped 5 bases and J dropped 6 bases, with 18 bases sitting between them. The germline CDR1 and CDR2 sequences are SGHTA and FQGNSA. This chain uses TRBV7-2 with TRBJ2-3; D remains unclear. The material sequenced was PBMCs. The clonotype originates from a woman in her 50s with multiple sclerosis. CDR3 in amino acids: CASSHGGFLGDTQYF. DNA of the CDR3: TGTGCCAGCAGCCATGGCGGTTTTCTGGGGGATACGCAGTATTTT.